This T cell receptor beta chain is from a study of shared clonotypes between healthy human individuals. Overall study: Participating donors consisted of two women and three men aged 18 to 49.

General observations from the study: A limitation of the genetic and exposure-history diversity represented arose from few donors.

This was a deep-level run. Data came from immunoSEQ multiplex PCR; TCRdb stores just in-frame clones and leaves some out. The table lists about 2.5 million clones, just under 95% of them singletons, with approximately 0.39% in the top ten. Comment on this clone: Its target is not known.

The sequence came from a man between 18 and 29 years old in good health. Some clones in this sample may be carry-over from other donors' samples. Sequenced input: naive CD4+ T cells from PBMCs. Subset in this sample: CD45RA+ positively selected.

This chain's CDR3 is CASSKGLNQPQHF. Here the CDR3 DNA reads TGTGCCAGCAGTAAGGGCCTCAATCAGCCCCAGCATTTT. The gene calls are TRBV6-5 and TRBJ1-5; D gene unclear. The length of the CDR3 is 13 residues. Between the trimmed V and J ends, which lost 5 bases and 3 bases, there was a span of 8 bases. Germline V CDR1 and CDR2: MNHEY, SVGAGI.